This TCR beta chain originates from a study of a mutant IDH1 vaccine in newly diagnosed glioma. Study in general: Radiotherapy, temozolomide, or both had been given previously, and both were given to most.

TCRdb's table, derived via immunoSEQ multiplex PCR, lists solely in-frame clones and lacks some. In the table there are fewer than 100,000 clones, about 87% of which are singletons. This clone was seen a single time. Its antigen remains unknown. Study-wide results and limits: In roughly 93% of patients, immune responses induced by the vaccine occurred.

Time point indicated: baseline, week 1 (first vaccination visit). Treatment noted: pre-vaccination baseline after standard-of-care therapy. Newly diagnosed WHO grade 3 or 4 IDH1-mutant, ATRX-lost astrocytomas were identified in the donors. This receptor was obtained from a woman in her fifties or sixties with glioma. The sample in question was PBMCs, obtained from a glioma patient treated with radiotherapy, temozolomide or both.

CDR3 region: CASSLAHQVGKHEQYF. CDR3 coding DNA: TGTGCCAGCAGCTTAGCGCACCAGGTCGGGAAACACGAGCAGTACTTC. The rearrangement joins TRBV7-2 to TRBJ2-7; D possibly corresponds to TRBD2 (5 bases). There are 16 residues in the CDR3. Germline CDR1 SGHTA, CDR2 FQGNSA. Deletions cut 0 bases from V and 5 bases from J, with 17 bases between.